The present entry profiles one TCR beta chain with its context. This entry is derived from a study of blood T cell repertoires in COVID-19. Using immunoSEQ multiplex PCR, the repertoire was profiled, and TCRdb retains in-frame clones only, with some absent. The sample has more than 150,000 clones, 90% seen once. Germline loops: CDR1 SNHLY, CDR2 FYNNEI. The CDR3 runs to 12 residues. Trimming removed 6 bases at V and 2 bases at J, with 8 bases between. This sequence was found in a man aged 50 to 60 with acute or convalescent COVID-19. The genes are TRBV2 and TRBJ2-7, with D maybe TRBD1 (5 bases). Sample: peripheral blood. In nucleotides, the CDR3 is TGTGCCAGCAGCAGGGTCGCCTACGAGCAGTACTTC. Protein sequence: CASSRVAYEQYF.